Listed below are T cell receptor beta chains from one sample, sequenced in a study of shared clonotypes between healthy human individuals. Clones were read by immunoSEQ multiplex PCR, and TCRdb kept only the in-frame ones, dropping some. The table shows about 2 million clones, with roughly 94% occurring only once. What was sequenced was naive CD8+ T cells sorted from blood. These TCRs come from a man between 18 and 29 years old in good health. CDR3s include the opening cysteine and the closing phenylalanine or tryptophan. Each record gives: V gene, D gene, clone size, J gene, CDR3 protein, CDR3 DNA. A D gene is named only where the DNA matches it firmly. Only some rows state a clone size, as once, few, many or a class for expanded clones.

TRBV10-2	.	.	TRBJ2-7	CASSDGAGSYEQYF	TGCGCCAGCAGTGACGGGGCAGGCTCCTACGAGCAGTACTTC
TRBV2	TRBD2	.	TRBJ2-1	CASSLRTSGRNNEQFF	TGTGCCAGCAGTCTACGGACTAGCGGGAGGAACAATGAGCAGTTCTTC
TRBV27	.	.	TRBJ2-7	CASSLVPGHYEQYF	TGTGCCAGCAGTTTAGTCCCCGGCCACTACGAGCAGTACTTC
TRBV5-1	.	.	TRBJ1-4	CASSSKDVSTNEKLFF	TGCGCCAGCAGCTCCAAGGACGTCTCAACTAATGAAAAACTGTTTTTT
TRBV7-2	.	.	TRBJ1-5	CASSVTPAGESNQPQHF	TGTGCCAGCAGCGTTACGCCCGCCGGGGAGAGCAATCAGCCCCAGCATTTT
TRBV4-3	.	.	TRBJ2-5	CASSQGASSEETQYF	TGCGCCAGCAGCCAAGGAGCCAGTAGCGAAGAGACCCAGTACTTC
TRBV7-9	.	.	TRBJ1-2	CASSLGVTTSYGYTF	TGTGCCAGCAGCTTAGGGGTGACTACTTCCTATGGCTACACCTTC
TRBV4-3	TRBD2	.	TRBJ2-3	CASSQDGAGVLGDTQYF	TGCGCCAGCAGCCAAGATGGGGCGGGAGTTTTGGGAGATACGCAGTATTTT
TRBV7-8	.	.	TRBJ1-6	CASSLAVGSNSPLHF	TGTGCCAGCAGCTTAGCTGTAGGGAGTAATTCACCCCTCCACTTT
TRBV7-9	.	.	TRBJ2-3	CASSPGDGETSTDTQYF	TGTGCCAGCAGCCCCGGAGACGGGGAGACTAGCACAGATACGCAGTATTTT
TRBV2	.	.	TRBJ2-7	CASSFTGSAYEQYF	TGTGCCAGCAGTTTTACAGGGTCGGCCTACGAGCAGTACTTC
TRBV5-1	.	.	TRBJ2-5	CASSLEGKQETQYF	TGCGCCAGCAGCTTGGAGGGTAAACAAGAGACCCAGTACTTC
TRBV5-8	.	.	TRBJ2-7	CASSFGKTYEQYF	TGTGCCAGCAGCTTTGGCAAGACCTACGAGCAGTACTTC
TRBV27	.	.	TRBJ1-2	CASSLIGDFYGYTF	TGTGCCAGCAGTTTAATCGGGGACTTCTATGGCTACACCTTC
TRBV5-1	.	.	TRBJ2-2	CASSLDPGGGSTGELFF	TGCGCCAGCAGCTTGGATCCAGGGGGCGGGAGCACCGGGGAGCTGTTTTTT
TRBV6-6	.	few	TRBJ2-1	CASSLSGEQFF	TGTGCCAGCAGTTTATCCGGTGAGCAGTTCTTC
TRBV5-1	.	few	TRBJ1-4	CASSWGPRNEKLFF	TGCGCCAGCAGCTGGGGACCGCGTAATGAAAAACTGTTTTTT
TRBV28	TRBD1	.	TRBJ1-1	CASSPLGQAFTEAFF	TGTGCCAGCAGTCCCCTGGGACAGGCTTTCACTGAAGCTTTCTTT
TRBV2	.	.	TRBJ1-4	CASSEVRVTTNEKLFF	TGTGCCAGCAGTGAAGTGCGGGTCACAACTAATGAAAAACTGTTTTTT
TRBV30	TRBD1	.	TRBJ1-1	CACVDRGEVGTEAFF	TGTGCCTGCGTGGACAGGGGAGAAGTAGGCACTGAAGCTTTCTTT
TRBV29-1	.	.	TRBJ1-1	CSVPGSTEAFF	TGCAGCGTTCCAGGGAGCACTGAAGCTTTCTTT
TRBV7-2	TRBD2	.	TRBJ2-1	CASSLTPSGSLYNEQFF	TGTGCCAGCAGCCTAACCCCGAGCGGGAGTTTATACAATGAGCAGTTCTTC
TRBV2	TRBD1	.	TRBJ2-1	CASNPWDSSYNEQFF	TGTGCCAGCAATCCTTGGGACAGTTCCTACAATGAGCAGTTCTTC
TRBV13	.	.	TRBJ2-2	CASSFPRDGGELFF	TGTGCCAGCAGCTTTCCCAGGGACGGCGGGGAGCTGTTTTTT
TRBV9	TRBD1	.	TRBJ2-5	CASSRGQVIQETQYF	TGTGCCAGCAGCCGTGGACAGGTGATCCAAGAGACCCAGTACTTC